A selection of T cell receptor beta chains follows, all from one sample in a study of blood T cell repertoires in COVID-19. TCRdb keeps only in-frame clones here, not all; method: immunoSEQ multiplex PCR. Of approximately 200,000 clones detected, 70% to 90% appear once; the ten largest clones hold over 2.5%. The sequencing input was peripheral blood. The receptor set was obtained from a man in his 60s with acute or convalescent COVID-19. Each CDR3 is given with its conserved first and last residue. The order of the fields is CDR3 length, V gene, D gene, CDR3 protein. D genes are given only for firm matches.

CDR3 length: 12; V gene: TRBV6-5; D gene: TRBD1; CDR3 protein: CATRQGGTEAFF
CDR3 length: 16; V gene: TRBV5-1; D gene: NA; CDR3 protein: CASSFTLGGTNEKLFF
CDR3 length: 14; V gene: TRBV6-5; D gene: NA; CDR3 protein: CASTQGIAGNTIYF
CDR3 length: 14; V gene: TRBV5-1; D gene: NA; CDR3 protein: CASSLVLATDTQYF
CDR3 length: 16; V gene: TRBV7-9; D gene: NA; CDR3 protein: CASSTALGGTTGELFF
CDR3 length: 15; V gene: TRBV5-1; D gene: TRBD1; CDR3 protein: CASSSRQGSTYEQFF
CDR3 length: 16; V gene: TRBV18; D gene: NA; CDR3 protein: CASSPEQTITGNTIYF
CDR3 length: 12; V gene: TRBV30; D gene: NA; CDR3 protein: CAWRYSNSPLHF
CDR3 length: 17; V gene: TRBV5-1; D gene: TRBD2; CDR3 protein: CASSLEASGAGTDTQYF
CDR3 length: 12; V gene: TRBV16; D gene: TRBD1; CDR3 protein: CASSPSGGAGYF
CDR3 length: 14; V gene: TRBV6-4; D gene: TRBD2; CDR3 protein: CASSEAGSTDTQYF
CDR3 length: 16; V gene: TRBV6-4; D gene: NA; CDR3 protein: CASSLDSSLGDTEAFF
CDR3 length: 13; V gene: TRBV7-9; D gene: NA; CDR3 protein: CASSSNLDIEQYF
CDR3 length: 17; V gene: TRBV5-6; D gene: TRBD2; CDR3 protein: CASSLGTSGRYAYEQYF
CDR3 length: 17; V gene: TRBV28; D gene: TRBD2; CDR3 protein: CASSFLLAGGFSYEQYF
CDR3 length: 12; V gene: TRBV11-2; D gene: NA; CDR3 protein: CASSARGKTQFF
CDR3 length: 14; V gene: TRBV18; D gene: NA; CDR3 protein: CASSPTRGSHEQYF
CDR3 length: 14; V gene: TRBV28; D gene: NA; CDR3 protein: CASRRQVSSYEQYF
CDR3 length: 13; V gene: TRBV29-1; D gene: NA; CDR3 protein: CSVDRRVFYEQYF
CDR3 length: 12; V gene: TRBV7-8; D gene: TRBD1; CDR3 protein: CASSPRGYEQYF
CDR3 length: 15; V gene: TRBV21-1; D gene: NA; CDR3 protein: CASNRETVSNQPQHF
CDR3 length: 15; V gene: TRBV9; D gene: TRBD2; CDR3 protein: CASSAQGGIYNEQFF
CDR3 length: 15; V gene: TRBV4-1; D gene: TRBD1; CDR3 protein: CASSPRQGPSETQYF
CDR3 length: 15; V gene: TRBV6-5; D gene: TRBD1; CDR3 protein: CASTKQGGRNYGYTF
CDR3 length: 15; V gene: TRBV4-1; D gene: TRBD1; CDR3 protein: CASSQTGTGSNEQFF
CDR3 length: 15; V gene: TRBV28; D gene: TRBD1; CDR3 protein: CASSPRAGGREKLFF
CDR3 length: 13; V gene: TRBV29-1; D gene: TRBD1; CDR3 protein: CSAVGTVTGELFF
CDR3 length: 13; V gene: TRBV9; D gene: NA; CDR3 protein: CASSGQGAGIQYF
CDR3 length: 13; V gene: TRBV18; D gene: NA; CDR3 protein: CASSRGMGTEAFF
CDR3 length: 16; V gene: TRBV5-6; D gene: TRBD2; CDR3 protein: CASSPYLAGGTGELFF
CDR3 length: 15; V gene: TRBV7-2; D gene: TRBD2; CDR3 protein: CASSFRREGLGELFF
CDR3 length: 15; V gene: TRBV5-1; D gene: TRBD2; CDR3 protein: CASSLVSGSTDTQYF
CDR3 length: 16; V gene: TRBV18; D gene: TRBD1; CDR3 protein: CASSTDRTSGANVLTF
CDR3 length: 16; V gene: TRBV7-9; D gene: TRBD2; CDR3 protein: CASSLVTGTMSNEQFF
CDR3 length: 18; V gene: TRBV27; D gene: NA; CDR3 protein: CASSPTGTSLSGANVLTF
CDR3 length: 14; V gene: TRBV6-2/TRBV6-3; D gene: TRBD1; CDR3 protein: CASSLDRAYTEAFF
CDR3 length: 16; V gene: TRBV28; D gene: TRBD2; CDR3 protein: CASSDPSGRGDNEQFF
CDR3 length: 17; V gene: TRBV7-8; D gene: TRBD1; CDR3 protein: CASRSDRGGLSYNEQFF
CDR3 length: 16; V gene: TRBV6-5; D gene: TRBD2; CDR3 protein: CASSYSVRGGGYEQYF
CDR3 length: 15; V gene: TRBV6-5; D gene: TRBD2; CDR3 protein: CASRRRAGGLDEQFF
CDR3 length: 16; V gene: TRBV11-2; D gene: NA; CDR3 protein: CASGRRGFGNTGELFF
CDR3 length: 14; V gene: TRBV27; D gene: NA; CDR3 protein: CASSSGGGLRAQHF
CDR3 length: 14; V gene: TRBV28; D gene: TRBD1; CDR3 protein: CASSYRDRVYGYTF